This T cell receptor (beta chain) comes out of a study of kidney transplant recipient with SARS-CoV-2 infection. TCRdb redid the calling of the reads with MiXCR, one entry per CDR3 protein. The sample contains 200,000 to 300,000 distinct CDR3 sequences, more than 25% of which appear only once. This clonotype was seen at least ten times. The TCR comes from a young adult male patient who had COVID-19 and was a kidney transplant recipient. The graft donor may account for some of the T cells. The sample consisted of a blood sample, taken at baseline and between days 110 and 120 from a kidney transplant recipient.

The CDR3 protein is CASSEETTNRKTYGYTF. The CDR3 nucleotides read TGTGCCAGTAGTGAGGAGACGACAAATCGAAAGACCTATGGCTACACCTTC. The genes are TRBV19 and TRBJ1-2; D gene uncertain. The CDR3 runs 17 residues. The germline V gene encodes CDR1 LNHDA and CDR2 SQIVND (reference sequence). V was pared by 5 bases and J by 4 bases, with 23 bases between.